This T cell receptor (beta chain) was captured by sequencing in a study of blood T cell repertoires in COVID-19 (dated by TCRdb to 2020 to 2021). Concerning the study at large: Collaborator samples came from the United States, Italy and Spain and covered acute and convalescent phases of COVID-19. The prospective study material was composed of cDNA or gDNA derived from T cells, B-cell-depleted T cells, or PBMCs. Deeply sampled blood TCRbeta repertoires from subjects exposed to, actively infected with, or recovered from COVID-19 were included in the dataset. The repertoires were made available in a free public database intended to serve as a resource for research on the immune response to SARS-CoV-2. The samples were drawn from the first 160 participants of the ongoing ImmuneRACE study and from over 950 subjects provided by 6 global collaborators. A de-identified subject ID, COVID-19 status, age in years and sex were almost always included in the sample metadata. Where available, HLA class I and class II types were obtained from metadata supplied by the sample provider rather than from assay-based typing.

Whole blood was collected in K2EDTA tubes by collaborating institutions according to the institutions' own protocols. For TCRbeta analysis, collaborators shipped samples as frozen whole blood, isolated PBMCs, or DNA extracted from either of those sample types. TCRbeta CDR3 regions were amplified from genomic DNA using the immunoSEQ Assay, a bias-controlled multiplex PCR. On the study's bioinformatics: Nucleated cell counts per sample were estimated from amplification of reference gene primers within the assay. To quantify the absolute abundance of each unique TCRbeta CDR3 rearrangement, sequence reads were collapsed and filtered. For each sample, productive Simpson clonality was calculated as the square root of Simpson's diversity index over productive rearrangements. TCRdb took over this immuneACCESS table, retaining in-frame rearrangements with V and J assigned. Such tables are incomplete; in checked studies, under half of the missing clones stem from an unresolved V gene, and the remainder is unexplained. V, J and clone size were drawn from that table, and D and trimming were deduced from the DNA. This sample holds 100,000 or so clones; 82% were observed only once. Jointly, the top ten make up about a tenth of the sample.

Beyond this particular receptor, the publication reports: The quantity of clinical and demographic metadata differed by source and by participant and was supplied without curation.

To note about this clone: Its antigen target is currently unknown. Per-base qualities were not stored, and no clone one base away is much larger.

Unmatched junction bases come to 5, with V trimmed by 5 bases and J by 2 bases. Spanning cysteine to phenylalanine, the CDR3 consists of 15 amino acids. Just the 45-base CDR3 DNA is kept, in frame starting at base 1. Taken from the germline V gene (reference sequence), the CDR1 and CDR2 loops are MNHNY and SVGAGI. The sequence was collected from a man in his 70s with active or convalescent COVID-19. This sequence uses TRBV6-6 and TRBJ1-5, and TRBD1 matches 8 of the central bases. Input material: peripheral blood. The CDR3 amino acid sequence is: CASSTGQGGNQPQHF. The base sequence is TGTGCCAGCAGTACCGGACAGGGCGGCAATCAGCCCCAGCATTTT.